The following is a T cell receptor (beta chain) sequence with its context. No antigen is known for it. This record comes from a study of shared clonotypes between healthy human individuals. Study results and caveats: For naive CD4 cells, approximately 5% of clonotypes were shared across a handful of donors.

Sequencing was performed with immunoSEQ multiplex PCR; in TCRdb, only in-frame clones are kept and a portion is missing. The sample yields approximately 500,000 clones, 90% to 97% seen once. The CDR3 sequence is 17 residues long. The germline CDR1 and CDR2 sequences are SEHNR and FQNEAQ (reference sequence). The ends were cut back, 5 bases at V and 6 bases at J, with 24 bases in the middle. None of the donors, who were healthy HIV-negative adults, had recently had acute infections or vaccinations. Splitting the CD4+ cells yielded a CD45RA+ naive subset and a CD45RA-negative memory subset. What was sequenced was naive CD4+ T cells sorted from blood. Subset specified: CD45RA+ positively selected. The clonotype was recovered from a woman in her twenties or thirties in good health. The chain carries TRBV7-9 and TRBJ2-3; TRBD2 might be the D (6 bases). CDR3 nucleotides: TGTGCCAGCAGCCGACCACAGACTAGGGAGGCGGTGGATACGCAGTATTTT. This encodes CASSRPQTREAVDTQYF. Variable domain in full (rest from reference TRBV7-9 and TRBJ2-3): DTGVSQNPRHKITKRGQNVTFRCDPISEHNRLYWYRQTLGQGPEFLTYFQNEAQLEKSRLLSDRFSAERPKGSFSTLEIQRTEQGDSAMYLCASSRPQTREAVDTQYFGPGTRLTVL.